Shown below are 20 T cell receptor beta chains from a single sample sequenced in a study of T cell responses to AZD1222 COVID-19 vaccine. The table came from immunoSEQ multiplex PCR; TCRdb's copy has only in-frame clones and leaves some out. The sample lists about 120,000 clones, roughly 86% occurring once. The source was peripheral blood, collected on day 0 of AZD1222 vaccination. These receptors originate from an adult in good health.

In DNA form, the CDR3 reads TGCGCCAGCAGCCCTGGGCAGACTAGCACAGATACGCAGTATTTT. Encoded protein: CASSPGQTSTDTQYF. This rearrangement joins TRBV5-1 to TRBJ2-3; no clear D gene. V lost 4 bases and J 0 bases, leaving 12 bases between the germline ends. Germline V gives CDR1 SGHRS, CDR2 YFSETQ. The CDR3 length is 15 residues.

The CDR3, as DNA: TGTGCCAGCAGCCTCCGATACAATGAGCAGTTCTTC. Encoded protein: CASSLRYNEQFF. V is TRBV9 and J is TRBJ2-1, with no clear D. Germline loops: CDR1 SGDLS, CDR2 YYNGEE. The length of the CDR3 is 12 residues. V dropped 4 bases and J dropped 4 bases, with 6 bases sitting between them.

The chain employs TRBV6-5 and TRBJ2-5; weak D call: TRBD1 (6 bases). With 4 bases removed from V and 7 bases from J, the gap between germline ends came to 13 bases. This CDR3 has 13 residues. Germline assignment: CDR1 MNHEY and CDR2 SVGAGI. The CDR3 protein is CASSSTRGSTQYF. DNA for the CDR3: TGTGCCAGCAGTTCCACGAGGGGGTCGACCCAGTACTTC.

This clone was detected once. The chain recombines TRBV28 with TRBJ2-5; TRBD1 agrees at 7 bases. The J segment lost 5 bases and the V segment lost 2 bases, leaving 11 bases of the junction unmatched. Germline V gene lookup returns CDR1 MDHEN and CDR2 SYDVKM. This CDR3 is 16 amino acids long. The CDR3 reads CASSLTRQGRIETQYF. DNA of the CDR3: TGTGCCAGCAGTTTAACCCGACAGGGTCGAATCGAGACCCAGTACTTC. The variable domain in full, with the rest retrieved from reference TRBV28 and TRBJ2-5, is DVKVTQSSRYLVKRTGEKVFLECVQDMDHENMFWYRQDPGLGLRLIYFSYDVKMKEKGDIPEGYSVSREKKERFSLILESASTNQTSMYLCASSLTRQGRIETQYFGPGTRLLVL.

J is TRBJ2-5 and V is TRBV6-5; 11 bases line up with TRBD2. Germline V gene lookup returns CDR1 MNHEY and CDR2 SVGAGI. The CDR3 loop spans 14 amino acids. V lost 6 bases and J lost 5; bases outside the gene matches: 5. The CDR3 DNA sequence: TGTGCCAGCAGGTCTAGCGGGGGGATGGAGACCCAGTACTTC. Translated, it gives CASRSSGGMETQYF.

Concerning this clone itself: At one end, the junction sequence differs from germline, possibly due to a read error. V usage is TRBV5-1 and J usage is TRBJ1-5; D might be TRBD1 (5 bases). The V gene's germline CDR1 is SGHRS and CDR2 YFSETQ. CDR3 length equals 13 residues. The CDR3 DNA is TGCGCCAGCAGCTTGGATGGGGAGTCAGGGTGGGATTTT. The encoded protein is CASSLDGESGWDF.

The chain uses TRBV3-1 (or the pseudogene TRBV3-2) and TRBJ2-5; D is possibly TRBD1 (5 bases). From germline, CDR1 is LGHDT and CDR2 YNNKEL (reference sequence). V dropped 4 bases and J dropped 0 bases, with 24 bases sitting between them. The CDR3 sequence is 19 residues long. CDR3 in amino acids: CASSRRRAKSWTHQETQYF. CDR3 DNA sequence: TGTGCCAGCAGCCGACGAAGAGCAAAATCTTGGACACACCAAGAGACCCAGTACTTC.

CDR3 loop: CASSLARDRGVKFF. The CDR3, as DNA: TGTGCCAGCAGCTTAGCGAGGGACAGGGGGGTAAAGTTCTTC. V is TRBV11-2 and J is TRBJ2-1; the match to TRBD1 covers 11 bases. The CDR3 loop spans 14 amino acids. Germline-derived CDR1 and CDR2 are SGHAT and FQNNGV. After removal of 1 base from V and 14 bases from J, the junction contained 7 bases not matched to a gene.

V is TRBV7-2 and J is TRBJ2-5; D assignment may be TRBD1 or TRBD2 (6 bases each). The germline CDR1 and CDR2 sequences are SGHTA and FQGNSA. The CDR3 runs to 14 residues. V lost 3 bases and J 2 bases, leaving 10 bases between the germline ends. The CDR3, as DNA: TGTGCCAGCAGCTTGGGGGGCAATCAAGAGACCCAGTACTTC. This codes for CASSLGGNQETQYF. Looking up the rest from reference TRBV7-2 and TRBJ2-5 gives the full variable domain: GAGVSQSPSNKVTEKGKDVELRCDPISGHTALYWYRQSLGQGLEFLIYFQGNSAPDKSGLPSDRFSAERTGGSVSTLTIQRTQQEDSAVYLCASSLGGNQETQYFGPGTRLLVL.

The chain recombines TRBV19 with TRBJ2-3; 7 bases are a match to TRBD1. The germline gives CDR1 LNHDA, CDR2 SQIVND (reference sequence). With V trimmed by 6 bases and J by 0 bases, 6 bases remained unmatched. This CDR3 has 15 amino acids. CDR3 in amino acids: CASSSTGISTDTQYF. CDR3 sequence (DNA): TGTGCCAGTAGCTCGACAGGGATAAGCACAGATACGCAGTATTTT.

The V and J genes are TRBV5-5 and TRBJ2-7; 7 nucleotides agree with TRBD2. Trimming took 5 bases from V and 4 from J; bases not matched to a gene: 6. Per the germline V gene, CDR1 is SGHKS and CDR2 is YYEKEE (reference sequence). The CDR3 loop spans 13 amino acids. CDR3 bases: TGTGCCAGCAGTCGGCAGGGAGGGTACGAGCAGTACTTC. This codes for CASSRQGGYEQYF. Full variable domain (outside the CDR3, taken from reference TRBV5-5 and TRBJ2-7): DAGVTQSPTHLIKTRGQQVTLRCSPISGHKSVSWYQQVLGQGPQFIFQYYEKEERGRGNFPDRFSARQFPNYSSELNVNALLLGDSALYLCASSRQGGYEQYFGPGTRLTVT.

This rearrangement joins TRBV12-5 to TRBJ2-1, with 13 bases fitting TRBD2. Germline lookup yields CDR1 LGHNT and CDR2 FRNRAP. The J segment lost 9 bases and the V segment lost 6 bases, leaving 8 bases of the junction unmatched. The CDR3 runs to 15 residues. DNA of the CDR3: TGTGCTAGTGGCCTAACTAGCGGGGGGGCGAGTGAGCAGTTCTTC. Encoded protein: CASGLTSGGASEQFF. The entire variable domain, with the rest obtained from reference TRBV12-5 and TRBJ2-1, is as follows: DARVTQTPRHKVTEMGQEVTMRCQPILGHNTVFWYRQTMMQGLELLAYFRNRAPLDDSGMPKDRFSAEMPDATLATLKIQPSEPRDSAVYFCASGLTSGGASEQFFGPGTRLTVL.

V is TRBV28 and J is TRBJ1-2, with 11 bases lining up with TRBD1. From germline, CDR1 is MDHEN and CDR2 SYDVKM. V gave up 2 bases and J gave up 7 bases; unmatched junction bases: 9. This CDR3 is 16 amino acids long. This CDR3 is CASSLPGQGARGGYTF. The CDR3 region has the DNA TGTGCCAGCAGTTTACCAGGACAGGGGGCTAGGGGTGGCTACACCTTC.

Written as DNA, the CDR3 is TGTGCCAGCAGTGAAGTGCAGCCCCAGCATTTT. Translating it yields CASSEVQPQHF. The rearrangement joins TRBV6-1 to TRBJ1-5; no clear D gene. Germline values: CDR1 MNHNS, CDR2 SASEGT. The CDR3 runs to 11 residues. V was pared by 1 base and J by 7 bases, with 2 bases between.

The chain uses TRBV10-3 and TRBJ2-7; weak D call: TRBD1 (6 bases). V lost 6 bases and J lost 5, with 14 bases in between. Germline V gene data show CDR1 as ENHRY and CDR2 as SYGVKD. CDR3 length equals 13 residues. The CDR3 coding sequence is TGTGCCATCAGGACAGGTGATCGGGACGAGCAGTACTTC. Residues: CAIRTGDRDEQYF.

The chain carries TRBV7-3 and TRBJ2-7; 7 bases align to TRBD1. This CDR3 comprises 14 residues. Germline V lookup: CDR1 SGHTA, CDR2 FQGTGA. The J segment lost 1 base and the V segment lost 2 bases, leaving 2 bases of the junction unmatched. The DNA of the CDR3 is TGTGCCAGCAGCTTATCGGGACAGTCCTACGAGCAGTACTTC. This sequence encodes CASSLSGQSYEQYF.

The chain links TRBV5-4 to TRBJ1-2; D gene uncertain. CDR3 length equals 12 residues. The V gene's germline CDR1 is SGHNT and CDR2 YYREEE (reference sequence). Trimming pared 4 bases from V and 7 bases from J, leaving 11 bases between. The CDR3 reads CASSGTLGGYTF. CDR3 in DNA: TGTGCCAGCAGCGGCACCCTCGGTGGCTACACCTTC.

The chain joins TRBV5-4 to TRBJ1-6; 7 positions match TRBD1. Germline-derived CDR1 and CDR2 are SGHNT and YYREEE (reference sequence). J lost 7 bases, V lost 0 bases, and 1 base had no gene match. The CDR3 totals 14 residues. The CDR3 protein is CASSLEQGNSPLHF. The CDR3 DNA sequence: TGTGCCAGCAGCTTGGAACAGGGGAATTCACCCCTCCACTTT.

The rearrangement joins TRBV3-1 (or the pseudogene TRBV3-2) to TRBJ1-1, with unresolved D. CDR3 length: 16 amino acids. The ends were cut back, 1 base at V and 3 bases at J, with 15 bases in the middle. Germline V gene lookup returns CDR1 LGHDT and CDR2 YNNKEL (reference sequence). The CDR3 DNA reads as TGTGCCAGCAGCCAAGTAGGGAGGGTATCGGACACTGAAGCTTTCTTT. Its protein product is CASSQVGRVSDTEAFF.

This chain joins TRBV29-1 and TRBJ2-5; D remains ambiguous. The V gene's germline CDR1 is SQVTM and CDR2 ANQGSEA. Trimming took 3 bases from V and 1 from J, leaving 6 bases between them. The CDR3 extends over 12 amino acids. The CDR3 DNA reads TGCAGCGTTGATAGAACCCAAGAGACCCAGTACTTC. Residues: CSVDRTQETQYF.